This TCR beta chain was found in a study of beta chain features in type 1 diabetes. About the research overall: On cell yields, gender and age, patients and healthy donors were similar.

Findings of the study overall: Shortening that was moderate but significant affected the TCRB CDR3s of Type 1 diabetes patients in all four CD4+ subsets.

The study reverse transcribed the entire isolated RNA, so it sequenced expressed TCRB transcripts. Regulatory, naive and central memory T cell samples averaged about 3.5 million reads. Repertoires were generated with immunoSEQ multiplex PCR, while TCRdb's copy carries only in-frame clones and drops some. Of around 280,000 clones listed, roughly 8% are singletons. The table lists this clone with a few counts. The antigen is undetermined. Germline V gene sequence: CDR1 SGHVS, CDR2 FQNEAQ. This CDR3 contains 17 residues. V shed 5 bases and J 0 bases; nucleotides not matched to a gene: 8. The sequence was collected from a woman younger than 35 in good health. The chain recombines TRBV7-8 with TRBJ2-3, with 10 bases lining up with TRBD1. The sequenced sample was central memory CD4+ T cells from blood. CDR3 sequence: CASSKRTGGPSTDTQYF. CDR3 coding DNA: TGTGCCAGCAGCAAACGGACAGGGGGTCCAAGCACAGATACGCAGTATTTT. The variable domain in full, with the rest retrieved from reference TRBV7-8 and TRBJ2-3, is GAGVSQSPRYKVAKRGQDVALRCDPISGHVSLFWYQQALGQGPEFLTYFQNEAQLDKSGLPSDRFFAERPEGSVSTLKIQRTQQEDSAVYLCASSKRTGGPSTDTQYFGPGTRLTVL.